Below are 27 T cell receptor beta chains sequenced from a single sample in a study of response to subunit inactivated influenza vaccine. TCRdb redid the calling of the RT-PCR reads with MiXCR, one entry per CDR3 protein. The data contain hundreds of thousands of distinct CDR3 sequences, 14% of them singletons. Material: PBMCs from blood, obtained approximately 15 days before vaccination. These receptors were taken from a man aged 45-60 years who received an inactivated influenza vaccine.

Concerning this clonotype itself: Possible read error: a much larger clone is one base away. The chain combines TRBV12-3 or TRBV12-4 with TRBJ1-1; D is ambiguous. CDR3 size: 13 residues. Trimming took 5 bases from V and 4 from J, leaving 11 bases between them. The CDR3 sequence: CASSPDGITEAFF. In DNA form, the CDR3 reads TGTGCCAGCAGTCCCGACGGGATCACTGAAGCTTTCTTT.

The chain joins TRBV29-1 to TRBJ1-2; D perhaps matches TRBD1 (6 bases). The CDR3 spans 14 residues. The germline V gene has CDR1 SQVTM and CDR2 ANQGSEA. Trimming left V 0 bases short and J 4 bases short, with 12 bases between. The CDR3 loop is CSVEEPPGAYGYTF. CDR3 sequence (DNA): TGCAGCGTTGAAGAACCCCCGGGGGCCTATGGCTACACCTTC.

The chain carries TRBV10-3 and TRBJ2-1; perhaps TRBD2 as D (5 bases). V was cut by 0 bases and J by 2 bases, with 8 bases left in between. Germline CDR1 is ENHRY and CDR2 is SYGVKD. The CDR3 spans 15 residues. The chain's CDR3 is CAISESSGAYNEQFF. The CDR3 coding sequence is TGTGCCATCAGTGAGTCGAGCGGAGCCTACAATGAGCAGTTCTTC.

Only one count was recorded for this clonotype. The gene calls are TRBV29-1 and TRBJ2-1; possible D gene TRBD2, 5 bases. CDR1 is SQVTM and CDR2 is ANQGSEA in the germline V gene. This CDR3 contains 15 residues. Between the trimmed V and J ends, which lost 3 bases and 3 bases, there was a span of 15 bases. The CDR3 loop reads CSVDAHGVYYNEQFF. The CDR3 DNA sequence: TGCAGCGTTGATGCTCACGGGGTCTACTACAATGAGCAGTTCTTC.

The V gene is TRBV20-1, the J gene TRBJ1-5, with D possibly being TRBD1 (6 bases). The CDR3 runs to 17 residues. The ends were cut back, 0 bases at V and 6 bases at J, with 21 bases in the middle. Germline V gene lookup returns CDR1 DFQATT and CDR2 SNEGSKA (reference sequence). The CDR3: CSARDVRWKTGTQPQHF. In DNA form, the CDR3 reads TGCAGTGCTAGAGACGTACGCTGGAAAACAGGGACTCAGCCCCAGCATTTT.

Only a few counts were recorded for this clonotype. This chain links TRBV5-1 with TRBJ1-1, with TRBD1 matching 7 bases. There are 13 residues in the CDR3. The germline CDR1 and CDR2 sequences are SGHRS and YFSETQ. Trimming at V came to 6 bases and at J to 7 bases, leaving 9 bases not matched to a gene. CDR3 coding DNA: TGCGCCAGCAAAACGGGACAGATTGGTGAAGCTTTCTTT. This translates into CASKTGQIGEAFF.

Only a few counts were recorded for this clonotype. The genes are TRBV3-1 and TRBJ1-2; no clear D gene. The CDR3 contains 12 residues. The V end was cut by 5 bases, the J end by 5 bases, with 9 bases between. Germline lookup yields CDR1 LGHDT and CDR2 YNNKEL (reference sequence). CDR3 DNA sequence: TGTGCCAGCAGCTTAAACCAATATGGCTACACCTTC. Translating it yields CASSLNQYGYTF.

The CDR3 region is CASSPSALALYNEQFF. CDR3 sequence (DNA): TGTGCCAGCAGCCCGTCGGCACTAGCGCTTTACAATGAGCAGTTCTTC. This rearrangement joins TRBV5-6 to TRBJ2-1; 7 bases are shared with TRBD2. Germline V gene lookup returns CDR1 SGHDT and CDR2 YYEEEE. This CDR3 contains 16 residues. V trimming: 4 bases; J trimming: 4 bases; junction bases outside the gene matches: 11.

This clonotype was picked up a small number of times. The V and J genes are TRBV6-1 and TRBJ1-5; 11 bases map to TRBD1. V trimming: 6 bases; J trimming: 1 base; junction bases outside the gene matches: 5. CDR1 is MNHNS and CDR2 is SASEGT in the germline V gene. This CDR3 spans 16 amino acids. CDR3 nucleotides: TGTGCCAGCAGGCGAGGACAGGGGGCGAGCAATCAGCCCCAGCATTTT. It yields the protein CASRRGQGASNQPQHF.

The chain carries TRBV27 and TRBJ2-1; 11 positions match TRBD1. Germline CDR1 and CDR2: MNHEY and SMNVEV (reference sequence). The CDR3 extends over 16 amino acids. V lost 5 bases, J lost 2 bases, and 5 bases stayed unmatched. This CDR3 is CASSRRTGGTYNEQFF. In nucleotides, the CDR3 is TGTGCCAGCAGTCGTAGGACAGGGGGCACCTACAATGAGCAGTTCTTC.

This chain joins TRBV12-3 or TRBV12-4 and TRBJ2-2; possibly TRBD1 for D (6 bases). This CDR3 contains 15 residues. Trimming left V 0 bases short and J 8 bases short, with 13 bases between. The CDR3: CASSLAWGQGGELFF. The CDR3 DNA sequence: TGTGCCAGCAGTTTAGCGTGGGGTCAGGGGGGGGAGCTGTTTTTT.

This clonotype has a handful of counts. The V and J genes are TRBV5-1 and TRBJ2-2; perhaps TRBD2 as D (5 bases). Germline V CDR1 and CDR2: SGHRS, YFSETQ. Trimming removed 3 bases at V and 2 bases at J, with 11 bases between. The CDR3 is 15 amino acids. Here the CDR3 DNA reads TGCGCCAGCAGCTGGAGGCCCACAAACACCGGGGAGCTGTTTTTT. Protein product: CASSWRPTNTGELFF.

This clonotype was seen more than once but under ten times. The chain employs TRBV6-1 and TRBJ1-4; TRBD1 aligns across 7 bases. This CDR3 has 15 residues. Germline assignment: CDR1 MNHNS and CDR2 SASEGT. J gave up 7 bases and V 6 bases, and 11 bases lay outside the gene matches. The CDR3 bases are TGTGCCAGCAGACAAACAGGGGTGGGCGGTGAAAAACTGTTTTTT. Translation gives CASRQTGVGGEKLFF.

This clonotype occurred many times. The chain combines TRBV4-1 with TRBJ1-1; TRBD1 might be the D (5 bases). The CDR3 contains 15 residues. With 1 base removed from V and 7 bases from J, the gap between germline ends came to 16 bases. Germline lookup yields CDR1 MGHRA and CDR2 YSYEKL. CDR3 nucleotide sequence: TGCGCCAGCAGCCAAGGAGGGTTGGGGGTAGGTGAAGCTTTCTTT. Protein: CASSQGGLGVGEAFF.

In this sample, this clonotype turned up a few times. The chain has TRBV14 and TRBJ2-7; 7 nucleotides line up with TRBD2. Losses at the gene ends were 4 bases for V and 6 bases for J; bases not matched to a gene: 12. Looked up from germline, CDR1 is SGHDN and CDR2 is FVKESK. CDR3 length: 15 amino acids. The CDR3 DNA follows: TGTGCCAGCAGCCCCGTGGGGGGGAGTGTTACCGAGCAGTACTTC. Amino acids: CASSPVGGSVTEQYF.

This clonotype came up a few times. The CDR3 nucleotides read TGTGCCAGCAGTGCGGGACGCAGCCCTCCCGGTTATGAAAAACTGTTTTTT. As protein: CASSAGRSPPGYEKLFF. The rearrangement uses TRBV6-1 and TRBJ1-4, with D maybe TRBD1 (5 bases). Looked up from germline, CDR1 is MNHNS and CDR2 is SASEGT. The V end lost 4 bases, the J end lost 6 bases, and 21 bases lay between the germline ends. This CDR3 comprises 17 residues.

V and J are TRBV20-1 and TRBJ2-2, with D possibly TRBD2 on 5 matching bases. Germline V gene data show CDR1 as DFQATT and CDR2 as SNEGSKA (reference sequence). V was pared by 2 bases and J by 4 bases, with 14 bases between. This CDR3 contains 15 residues. The CDR3 protein is CSARPTGVGTGELFF. The CDR3 DNA follows: TGCAGTGCTAGACCTACCGGGGTTGGCACCGGGGAGCTGTTTTTT.

The J gene is TRBJ2-5, the V gene TRBV11-2; D not resolved. The V gene lost 4 bases and the J gene lost 7 bases, with 10 bases spanning the gap. The CDR3 is made up of 12 amino acids. From germline, CDR1 is SGHAT and CDR2 FQNNGV. The chain's CDR3 is CASSSSKRTQYF. CDR3 sequence (DNA): TGTGCCAGCAGCTCCTCCAAAAGGACCCAGTACTTC. Combining the CDR3 with reference TRBV11-2 and TRBJ2-5 gives the whole variable domain EAGVAQSPRYKIIEKRQSVAFWCNPISGHATLYWYQQILGQGPKLLIQFQNNGVVDDSQLPKDRFSAERLKGVDSTLKIQPAKLEDSAVYLCASSSSKRTQYFGPGTRLLVL.

This clonotype was counted many times. V and J are TRBV6-2 or TRBV6-3 and TRBJ2-1; 7 nucleotides agree with TRBD2. The CDR3 is made up of 15 amino acids. In germline, CDR1 is MNHEY, CDR2 SVGEGT. Trimming cost V 5 bases and J 4 bases; bases outside gene matches: 8. As DNA, the CDR3 is TGTGCCAGCAGTCCAGGACTAGAATTTTACAATGAGCAGTTCTTC. Protein: CASSPGLEFYNEQFF.

The chain joins TRBV10-3 to TRBJ2-1; a weak D match, TRBD2 (6 bases). V was cut by 5 bases and J by 6 bases, with 17 bases left in between. The V gene's germline CDR1 is ENHRY and CDR2 SYGVKD. The CDR3 totals 15 residues. The CDR3: CAISPTGERGNEQFF. The CDR3 DNA sequence: TGTGCCATCAGTCCGACGGGGGAAAGGGGCAATGAGCAGTTCTTC.

This clonotype has just a few counts. The rearrangement joins TRBV20-1 to TRBJ1-3; D may be TRBD1 (6 bases). The CDR3 is made up of 14 amino acids. CDR1 is DFQATT and CDR2 is SNEGSKA in the germline V gene (reference sequence). V lost 6 bases to trimming and J lost 1 base, with 13 bases between them. CDR3 loop: CSAKSGASGNTIYF. For the CDR3, the DNA is TGCAGTGCAAAGTCGGGGGCGTCTGGAAACACCATATATTTT.

This clonotype appeared a few times. This chain uses TRBV5-1 with TRBJ2-3; a possible D gene is TRBD1 (6 bases). The CDR3 extends over 15 amino acids. Germline-derived CDR1 and CDR2 are SGHRS and YFSETQ. V was shortened by 2 bases and J by 3 bases, with 13 bases between the two germline ends. CDR3 nucleotide sequence: TGCGCCAGCAGCTTAGGGGGATGGTCGACAGATACGCAGTATTTT. Amino acids: CASSLGGWSTDTQYF.

This clonotype was seen only a few times. The chain employs TRBV12-3 or TRBV12-4 and TRBJ2-1; 10 bases are a match to TRBD1. The CDR3 extends over 14 amino acids. With 6 bases clipped from V and 6 bases from J, the junction kept 5 bases outside the gene matches. Written as DNA, the CDR3 is TGTGCCAGCAGATCCGGGACAGGGGCCAATGAGCAGTTCTTC. This encodes CASRSGTGANEQFF.

The sample holds many counts of this clonotype. The chain uses TRBV6-5 and TRBJ2-4, with TRBD1 identical over 8 bases. Germline values: CDR1 MNHEY, CDR2 SVGAGI. The CDR3 runs 16 residues. The ends lost 0 bases at V and 1 base at J; junction bases unmatched: 2. CDR3 nucleotides: TGTGCCAGCAGTTACTCTAGACAGGGGGCCAAAAACATTCAGTACTTC. Its translation is CASSYSRQGAKNIQYF.

This clonotype was recorded at least ten times. The chain recombines TRBV29-1 with TRBJ2-5; D might be TRBD1 (6 bases). The CDR3 runs 16 residues. Germline loops: CDR1 SQVTM, CDR2 ANQGSEA. The V gene lost 3 bases and the J gene lost 1 base, with 18 bases spanning the gap. The CDR3 region has the DNA TGCAGCGTTGAGGGGTTGATGGGGACAATCCAAGAGACCCAGTACTTC. Protein: CSVEGLMGTIQETQYF.

V gene TRBV15 combines with J gene TRBJ1-3; D may be TRBD1 (6 bases). V was trimmed by 0 bases and J by 9 bases, leaving 15 bases between them. Germline CDR1 is LNHNV and CDR2 is YYDKDF (reference sequence). There are 15 residues in the CDR3. CDR3 nucleotide sequence: TGTGCCACCAGCAGAGATCAGGGGTCCGGGGTCACCATATATTTT. It specifies CATSRDQGSGVTIYF.

This clonotype was recorded a few times. The rearrangement joins TRBV5-1 to TRBJ2-7; the D gene could be TRBD1 or TRBD2 (5 bases each). The CDR3 has 15 amino acids. From germline, CDR1 is SGHRS and CDR2 YFSETQ. V was pared by 1 base and J by 6 bases, with 17 bases between. CDR3 nucleotide sequence: TGCGCCAGCAGCTTGAGGTTGGGGGAGTACTCCGAGCAGTACTTC. It encodes CASSLRLGEYSEQYF.